What follows are 23 T cell receptor beta chains derived from one specimen sequenced in a study of CD8+ T cells in alopecia areata. cDNA reverse transcribed from extracted RNA served as the sequencing template. The table came from immunoSEQ multiplex PCR; TCRdb's copy has only in-frame clones and leaves some out. The data contain tens of thousands of clones, around three quarters of them singletons. Regarding treatment: oral pan-JAK inhibitor, 5-10 mg twice daily. This material consisted of CD8+ T cells sorted from blood, taken around week 44, from a patient treated with tofacitinib. The receptors shown here come from a human donor with alopecia areata.

This clone has more than one count but fewer than ten. The V and J genes are TRBV4-3 and TRBJ2-1; D is possibly TRBD2 (7 bases). The CDR3 totals 15 residues. Per the germline V gene, CDR1 is LGHNA and CDR2 is YSLEER. Deletions cut 0 bases from V and 15 bases from J, with 21 bases between. The DNA for the CDR3 is TGCGCCAGCAGCCAAGACCGAGCGGGGCAGGGGTTTCTGTTCTTC. It codes for CASSQDRAGQGFLFF.

This clone showed up just once. The chain's CDR3 is CASSPGRASEAFF. The DNA of the CDR3 is TGTGCCAGCAGCCCCGGAAGGGCCTCTGAAGCTTTCTTT. The gene calls are TRBV6-5 and TRBJ1-1; D is uncertain. Germline-derived CDR1 and CDR2 are MNHEY and SVGAGI. The V and J ends lost 6 bases and 6 bases respectively, with 14 bases between them. This CDR3 comprises 13 residues.

The J gene is TRBJ2-1, the V gene TRBV5-1; a weak D match, TRBD2 (5 bases). Trimming cost V 0 bases and J 8 bases, with 9 bases left between them. Germline assignment: CDR1 SGHRS and CDR2 YFSETQ. CDR3 length equals 13 residues. CDR3 nucleotides: TGCGCCAGCAGCTTGGCCATCGGGGATGAGCAGTTCTTC. As protein: CASSLAIGDEQFF.

V gene TRBV14 combines with J gene TRBJ1-1; 8 nucleotides match TRBD1. Germline CDR1 SGHDN, CDR2 FVKESK. The CDR3 is 17 amino acids. Trimming at V came to 0 bases and at J to 3 bases, leaving 9 bases not matched to a gene. DNA of the CDR3: TGTGCCAGCAGCCAAGATCTGTCGGACAGGGTGGACACTGAAGCTTTCTTT. As protein: CASSQDLSDRVDTEAFF.

The chain is built from TRBV4-3 and TRBJ1-2; TRBD1 might be the D (5 bases). The length of the CDR3 is 16 residues. V lost 0 bases to trimming and J lost 2 bases, with 13 bases between them. Germline CDR1 reads LGHNA; CDR2 reads YSLEER. The CDR3 sequence is CASSQDRRGQNYGYTF. CDR3 sequence (DNA): TGCGCCAGCAGCCAAGATCGTAGGGGTCAGAACTATGGCTACACCTTC.

In its sample, this clone was seen a few times. The rearrangement links TRBV30 to TRBJ2-2, with D hard to call. The CDR3 runs 11 residues. V was pared by 3 bases and J by 9 bases, with 8 bases between. CDR1 and CDR2 from the germline V gene are GTSNPN and SVGIG (reference sequence). CDR3 sequence: CAWSPDRELFF. The CDR3 nucleotides are TGTGCCTGGAGCCCTGACAGGGAGCTGTTTTTT. Combining the CDR3 with reference TRBV30 and TRBJ2-2 gives the whole variable domain SQTIHQWPATLVQPVGSPLSLECTVEGTSNPNLYWYRQAAGRGLQLLFYSVGIGQISSEVPQNLSASRPQDRQFILSSKKLLLSDSGFYLCAWSPDRELFFGEGSRLTVL.

This clone was observed a handful of times. The chain couples TRBV10-3 to TRBJ2-3; D is undetermined. The length of the CDR3 is 12 residues. CDR1 ENHRY and CDR2 SYGVKD come from the germline V gene. Trimming took off 6 bases at V and 0 bases at J, with 4 bases between the two ends. CDR3 region: CAIRASTDTQYF. The CDR3 bases are TGTGCCATCAGGGCTAGCACAGATACGCAGTATTTT.

There are a few counts of this clone. This sample includes further DNA sequences coding for the same CDR3. The rearrangement links TRBV4-3 to TRBJ2-7; TRBD1 is a possible D gene (5 bases). V was trimmed by 0 bases and J by 0 bases, leaving 9 bases between them. CDR3 length equals 15 residues. CDR1 is LGHNA and CDR2 is YSLEER in the germline V gene. The CDR3 protein is CASSQDRQGSYEQYF. The CDR3, as DNA: TGCGCCAGCAGCCAAGATAGGCAGGGCTCCTACGAGCAGTACTTC.

The chain has TRBV14 and TRBJ1-1, with 8 bases aligning to TRBD1. The CDR3 is 16 amino acids. V was pared by 6 bases and J by 1 base, with 10 bases of the junction left unmatched. Per the germline V gene, CDR1 is SGHDN and CDR2 is FVKESK. The CDR3 DNA is TGTGCCAGCAGTCGACTACAGGGGGAACAGAACACTGAAGCTTTCTTT. It is translated as CASSRLQGEQNTEAFF. Based on the CDR3 plus reference TRBV14 and TRBJ1-1, the full variable domain is EAGVTQFPSHSVIEKGQTVTLRCDPISGHDNLYWYRRVMGKEIKFLLHFVKESKQDESGMPNNRFLAERTGGTYSTLKVQPAELEDSGVYFCASSRLQGEQNTEAFFGQGTRLTVV.

The rearrangement uses TRBV4-3 and TRBJ1-5, with TRBD1 as a possible D gene (5 bases). Germline CDR1 is LGHNA and CDR2 is YSLEER. The CDR3 covers 15 residues. Trimming removed 0 bases at V and 1 base at J, with 7 bases between. This CDR3 is CASSQERDSNQPQHF. DNA for the CDR3: TGCGCCAGCAGCCAAGAAAGGGACAGCAATCAGCCCCAGCATTTT.

The chain combines TRBV29-1 with TRBJ2-7; possible D gene TRBD2, 5 bases. The CDR3 runs to 13 residues. Germline CDR1 is SQVTM and CDR2 is ANQGSEA. Trimming left V 3 bases short and J 3 bases short, with 12 bases between. CDR3 in amino acids: CSVETGINYEQYF. As DNA, the CDR3 is TGCAGCGTTGAGACCGGGATTAACTACGAGCAGTACTTC.

The V gene is TRBV19, the J gene TRBJ1-5, with D possibly TRBD1 on 6 matching bases. Germline CDR1 reads LNHDA; CDR2 reads SQIVND (reference sequence). V lost 3 bases and J 4 bases, leaving 10 bases between the germline ends. There are 14 residues in the CDR3. The DNA for the CDR3 is TGTGCCAGTAGTATTCGGACAGATAATCAGCCCCAGCATTTT. Its protein is CASSIRTDNQPQHF.

This chain joins TRBV5-6 and TRBJ2-7, with TRBD1 as a possible D gene (6 bases). Germline V gives CDR1 SGHDT, CDR2 YYEEEE. V was pared by 2 bases and J by 3 bases, with 9 bases between. The length of the CDR3 is 13 residues. CDR3 region: CASSLQGVYEQYF. The CDR3 region has the DNA TGTGCCAGCAGCTTACAGGGCGTCTACGAGCAGTACTTC.

The gene calls are TRBV29-1 and TRBJ2-1; D is ambiguous. Germline V gene lookup returns CDR1 SQVTM and CDR2 ANQGSEA. The CDR3 runs to 10 residues. V shed 3 bases and J shed 7 bases, with 4 bases lying between them. CDR3 amino acids: CSVEDNEQFF. The CDR3 DNA is TGCAGCGTTGAGGATAATGAGCAGTTCTTC.

The chain joins TRBV6-5 to TRBJ1-5; D unresolved. The CDR3 is 13 amino acids. V was clipped by 4 bases and J by 3 bases, with 7 bases between them. Germline V gene data show CDR1 as MNHEY and CDR2 as SVGAGI. DNA for the CDR3: TGTGCCAGCAGTTTTGCAGTCAATCAGCCCCAGCATTTT. As protein: CASSFAVNQPQHF.

J is TRBJ2-2 and V is TRBV4-3, with D hard to call. Looked up from germline, CDR1 is LGHNA and CDR2 is YSLEER. V was clipped by 4 bases and J by 4 bases, with 10 bases between them. This CDR3 comprises 14 residues. The CDR3 DNA sequence: TGCGCCAGCAGCCCCCGTACATCCACCGGGGAGCTGTTTTTT. This codes for CASSPRTSTGELFF.

The chain carries TRBV19 and TRBJ1-6; 7 bases align to TRBD1. Unmatched junction bases numbered 8, after V lost 3 bases and J lost 9 bases. This CDR3 has 15 residues. The germline V gene has CDR1 LNHDA and CDR2 SQIVND (reference sequence). The CDR3 loop is CASSMERGRVSPLHF. The CDR3 nucleotides read TGTGCCAGTAGTATGGAAAGGGGGCGTGTTTCACCCCTCCACTTT.

The chain links TRBV30 to TRBJ2-2; D remains ambiguous. The CDR3 runs 11 residues. Trimming shortened V by 1 base and J by 7 bases, and 4 bases separated the two germline ends. Germline-derived CDR1 and CDR2 are GTSNPN and SVGIG (reference sequence). CDR3 sequence reads: CAWSENGELFF. DNA for the CDR3: TGTGCCTGGAGTGAAAACGGGGAGCTGTTTTTT. Supplemented by reference TRBV30 and TRBJ2-2, the full variable domain reads SQTIHQWPATLVQPVGSPLSLECTVEGTSNPNLYWYRQAAGRGLQLLFYSVGIGQISSEVPQNLSASRPQDRQFILSSKKLLLSDSGFYLCAWSENGELFFGEGSRLTVL.

The chain is built from TRBV25-1 and TRBJ1-1; weak D call: TRBD1 (6 bases). The CDR3 has 14 amino acids. Looked up from germline, CDR1 is MGHDK and CDR2 is SYGVNS. V was clipped by 1 base and J by 8 bases, with 14 bases between them. The CDR3 reads CASSEFGGQTEAFF. The CDR3 DNA reads as TGTGCCAGCAGTGAATTCGGAGGACAGACCGAAGCTTTCTTT.

This chain uses TRBV4-3 with TRBJ2-3; D not certain. The V end was cut by 2 bases, the J end by 5 bases, with 11 bases between. Germline V lookup: CDR1 LGHNA, CDR2 YSLEER. This CDR3 region has 14 residues. CDR3 coding DNA: TGCGCCAGCAGCCAAAGACCGGGTAAAGATACGCAGTATTTT. Translation: CASSQRPGKDTQYF.

The chain employs TRBV9 and TRBJ2-1; 7 bases align to TRBD1. Germline V gene data show CDR1 as SGDLS and CDR2 as YYNGEE. The CDR3 is 15 amino acids. Trimming removed 3 bases from V and 9 bases from J; junction bases left unmatched: 12. This chain's CDR3 is CASSGRQGVLGEQFF. The DNA for the CDR3 is TGTGCCAGCAGCGGAAGACAGGGCGTGCTGGGTGAGCAGTTCTTC. Complete variable domain (other parts from reference TRBV9 and TRBJ2-1): DSGVTQTPKHLITATGQRVTLRCSPRSGDLSVYWYQQSLDQGLQFLIQYYNGEERAKGNILERFSAQQFPDLHSELNLSSLELGDSALYFCASSGRQGVLGEQFFGPGTRLTVL.

The V call is TRBV27, the J call TRBJ2-7; 7 bases agree with TRBD1. The CDR3 contains 16 residues. In germline, CDR1 is MNHEY, CDR2 SMNVEV (reference sequence). V trimming: 5 bases; J trimming: 7 bases; junction bases outside the gene matches: 17. For the CDR3, the DNA is TGTGCCAGCAGTAGTTCATCGGGACAGCTTCTCTTGGAGCAGTACTTC. Translated, it gives CASSSSSGQLLLEQYF.

This clone was detected only once. The V call is TRBV6-5, the J call TRBJ1-2; 7 nucleotides line up with TRBD1. Germline lookup yields CDR1 MNHEY and CDR2 SVGAGI. V lost 5 bases to trimming and J lost 3 bases; unmatched junction nucleotides: 6. The CDR3 has 14 amino acids. As DNA, the CDR3 is TGTGCCAGCAGTACGACAGGGTGGGACTATGGCTACACCTTC. Translation gives CASSTTGWDYGYTF.